This TCR beta chain originates from a study of T-cell reconstitution after alpha-beta-depleted transplantation in children. Findings of the study overall: T-cell counts and diversity at one year post-transplant came mainly from newly produced T cells. It was reported that alpha-beta T cells came from several hundred expanded graft clones (about two months after transplant). The high TCRbeta diversity at day 60 in some patients came from surviving recipient T cells and thymic progenitors.

Germline V gives CDR1 SGHDT, CDR2 YYEEEE. V dropped 6 bases and J dropped 1 base, with 11 bases sitting between them. The CDR3 is 14 residues long. Using unique molecular identifiers, the investigators prepared the TCRbeta library. One entry per CDR3 protein, called by TCRdb with MiXCR from the PCR reads. The sample yields around 600,000 distinct CDR3 sequences, more than 20% seen once. For this clonotype: Its antigen is not identified.

Sequencing was performed on PBMCs, mostly from graft donor cells, taken 360 days after TCRalphabeta/CD19-depleted stem cell transplant. This sequence joins TRBV5-6 and TRBJ1-5; D unresolved. The clonotype originates from a boy in the first two years of life who had a stem cell transplant for acute myeloid leukemia, so the T cells may come from the graft donor. The CDR3 DNA reads as TGTGCCAGCAATCGACGGACGAGCAATCAGCCCCAGCATTTT. This sequence encodes CASNRRTSNQPQHF.